This T cell receptor (beta chain) derives from a study of blood T cells in healthy people across ages. V was clipped by 0 bases and J by 3 bases; unmatched bases: 16. Germline CDR1 and CDR2: SGHAT and FQNNGV. This CDR3 has 20 amino acids. Next came a second PCR, run for roughly 6 to 11 cycles, which used a sample-barcoded 5' primer along with a J-beta primer mix. Each single sample gave us at least 2.5 million CDR3-containing paired-end reads. TCRdb re-analysed the 5' RACE reads in MiXCR, keeping a single row per CDR3 protein. The data show hundreds of thousands of distinct CDR3 sequences, about half seen once.

The TCR originated in an elderly man in good health. Sequencing was carried out using blood. The chain employs TRBV11-2 and TRBJ1-1; 10 nucleotides match TRBD1. CDR3 residues: CASSLDRKEDRGDRDTEAFF. The CDR3 DNA sequence: TGTGCCAGCAGCTTAGATCGAAAGGAGGACAGGGGGGATAGAGACACTGAAGCTTTCTTT.